This T cell receptor beta chain was recovered during a study of shared clonotypes between healthy human individuals. Study-wide results and caveats: Shared clonotypes: approximately 5% naive CD4, about 4% naive CD8, roughly 2.4% memory CD4, approximately 0.41% memory CD8. Sequencing depth was predicted to influence how clonotypes are shared among donors.

About this clone: Its antigen remains unidentified.

CDR3 size: 15 residues. With V trimmed by 0 bases and J by 5 bases, 4 bases remained unmatched. Germline V gene data show CDR1 as SGHDT and CDR2 as YYEEEE. Deep was the level at which the assay was run. The protocol was immunoSEQ multiplex PCR, while the TCRdb copy is restricted to in-frame clones and leaves out a portion. The table has more than 2,000,000 clones, over 85% seen once. The specimen sequenced was naive CD4+ T cells sorted from blood. Subset meaning: CD45RA+ positively selected. This TCR was sampled from a man between 18 and 35 years old in good health. This chain links TRBV5-6 with TRBJ2-3; 9 positions match TRBD2. CDR3 sequence reads: CASSLAGLALDTQYF. The CDR3 nucleotides read TGTGCCAGCAGCTTGGCGGGACTAGCCTTAGATACGCAGTATTTT. Full variable domain (rest looked up from reference TRBV5-6 and TRBJ2-3): DAGVTQSPTHLIKTRGQQVTLRCSPKSGHDTVSWYQQALGQGPQFIFQYYEEEERQRGNFPDRFSGHQFPNYSSELNVNALLLGDSALYLCASSLAGLALDTQYFGPGTRLTVL.